These T cell receptor beta chains were read from a single sample in a study of blood T cell repertoires in COVID-19. Profiling relied on immunoSEQ multiplex PCR, and the TCRdb table lists in-frame clones only, not all of them. The table has 150,000 to 200,000 clones, over 60% seen once; the top ten hold 26%. Input material: peripheral blood. All receptors come from a woman between 65 and 79 years old with acute or convalescent COVID-19. The CDR3 runs from the conserved cysteine through the conserved F or W. Fields, in order: CDR3 DNA, CDR3 protein, clone size, J gene, D gene, V gene. The D gene is left open where the match is weak. Clone size is shown for a subset of rows, as once, few, many or a class of expanded clone.

cdr3_nt: TGTGCCAGCAGCTTGGGCAGGCAGGAGCAGTACTTC; cdr3_aa: CASSLGRQEQYF; clone_size: NA; j_call: TRBJ2-7; d_call: NA; v_call: TRBV5-6
cdr3_nt: TGTGCCAGTAGTGCCCAGGGAGGCTCTGGAAACACCATATATTTT; cdr3_aa: CASSAQGGSGNTIYF; clone_size: NA; j_call: TRBJ1-3; d_call: NA; v_call: TRBV19
cdr3_nt: TGCGCCAGCAGCAGGGGAGATTCACCCCTCCACTTT; cdr3_aa: CASSRGDSPLHF; clone_size: NA; j_call: TRBJ1-6; d_call: NA; v_call: TRBV10-2
cdr3_nt: TGTGCCAGCAGTGTTGAACGGGGGAACTCGGGGACCCAGTACTTC; cdr3_aa: CASSVERGNSGTQYF; clone_size: NA; j_call: TRBJ2-5; d_call: NA; v_call: TRBV2
cdr3_nt: TGTGCCTGGAAAGGGACAGTGCCTATCGGGGATTCACCCCTCCACTTT; cdr3_aa: CAWKGTVPIGDSPLHF; clone_size: NA; j_call: TRBJ1-6; d_call: TRBD1; v_call: TRBV30
cdr3_nt: TGTGCCAGCAGTTTAGCACAGATCTATGGCTACACCTTC; cdr3_aa: CASSLAQIYGYTF; clone_size: NA; j_call: TRBJ1-2; d_call: NA; v_call: TRBV12-3/TRBV12-4
cdr3_nt: TGCGCCAGCAGCTTGGTGGCTAGTCAAGATACGCAGTATTTT; cdr3_aa: CASSLVASQDTQYF; clone_size: few; j_call: TRBJ2-3; d_call: NA; v_call: TRBV5-1
cdr3_nt: TGCGCCAGCAGCCAAGTTGCAGGGGGCTATGGCTACACCTTC; cdr3_aa: CASSQVAGGYGYTF; clone_size: NA; j_call: TRBJ1-2; d_call: TRBD1; v_call: TRBV4-1
cdr3_nt: TGTGCCAGCAGCTTATCAGGTCATCCGAATCAGCCCCAGCATTTT; cdr3_aa: CASSLSGHPNQPQHF; clone_size: few; j_call: TRBJ1-5; d_call: NA; v_call: TRBV11-2
cdr3_nt: TGTGCCAGCAGCTTAGATTGGGGGCCAGGGCTGTTCGCCGGGGAGCTGTTTTTT; cdr3_aa: CASSLDWGPGLFAGELFF; clone_size: NA; j_call: TRBJ2-2; d_call: NA; v_call: TRBV11-2
cdr3_nt: TGTGCCTGGAGTGTAGGGGTTGCGGGAGGGTCACCCCTCCACTTT; cdr3_aa: CAWSVGVAGGSPLHF; clone_size: few; j_call: TRBJ1-6; d_call: NA; v_call: TRBV30
cdr3_nt: TGTGCCAGCAGTTTAGGGGGACAGGAAAAACTGTTTTTT; cdr3_aa: CASSLGGQEKLFF; clone_size: NA; j_call: TRBJ1-4; d_call: TRBD1; v_call: TRBV12-3/TRBV12-4
cdr3_nt: TGTGCCACCAGCAGTCCCGGGCGGGGTCTAAGTCTATCCGGGGCCAACGTCCTGACTTTC; cdr3_aa: CATSSPGRGLSLSGANVLTF; clone_size: NA; j_call: TRBJ2-6; d_call: NA; v_call: TRBV15
cdr3_nt: TGTGCCAGCTCACGACAACGGACAGACCTTTGGGAAAAACTGTTTTTT; cdr3_aa: CASSRQRTDLWEKLFF; clone_size: NA; j_call: TRBJ1-4; d_call: NA; v_call: TRBV18
cdr3_nt: TGTGCCAGCAACGCACTAGTAATATCCGGGGAGCTGTTTTTT; cdr3_aa: CASNALVISGELFF; clone_size: NA; j_call: TRBJ2-2; d_call: NA; v_call: TRBV11-2
cdr3_nt: TGTGCCAGCAGTCGACAGGGGGCGGGATACGAGCAGTACTTC; cdr3_aa: CASSRQGAGYEQYF; clone_size: NA; j_call: TRBJ2-7; d_call: TRBD1; v_call: TRBV2
cdr3_nt: TGTGCCAGCAGCTTAACGGGGCAGGGTCGGGTGACCCAGTACTTC; cdr3_aa: CASSLTGQGRVTQYF; clone_size: NA; j_call: TRBJ2-5; d_call: NA; v_call: TRBV7-3
cdr3_nt: TGTGCCAGCAGCCAAGTGGCGGGAGTTACCGGGGAGCTGTTTTTT; cdr3_aa: CASSQVAGVTGELFF; clone_size: NA; j_call: TRBJ2-2; d_call: TRBD2; v_call: TRBV3-1/TRBV3-2
cdr3_nt: TGTGCCAGCAGTCCAGGGGTTACCGGGGAGCTGTTTTTT; cdr3_aa: CASSPGVTGELFF; clone_size: NA; j_call: TRBJ2-2; d_call: NA; v_call: TRBV12-3/TRBV12-4
cdr3_nt: TGTGCCAGCAGCTGGGGGATAGCGGGCGGGTCCCAGTACTTC; cdr3_aa: CASSWGIAGGSQYF; clone_size: NA; j_call: TRBJ2-5; d_call: TRBD2; v_call: TRBV5-6
cdr3_nt: TGTGCCAGCAGCTTGTCCAGGGGCGATTATGGCTACACCTTC; cdr3_aa: CASSLSRGDYGYTF; clone_size: NA; j_call: TRBJ1-2; d_call: NA; v_call: TRBV5-4
cdr3_nt: TGTGCCTGGAAGGGGGATGGCTACACCTTC; cdr3_aa: CAWKGDGYTF; clone_size: NA; j_call: TRBJ1-2; d_call: NA; v_call: TRBV30
cdr3_nt: TGTGCCAGCAGCCGTGGACAGGGGGGTTCACCCCTCCACTTT; cdr3_aa: CASSRGQGGSPLHF; clone_size: NA; j_call: TRBJ1-6; d_call: TRBD1; v_call: TRBV28
cdr3_nt: TGCGCCAGCAGCTTGGGAGACTCAAGGACCTACGAGCAGTACTTC; cdr3_aa: CASSLGDSRTYEQYF; clone_size: NA; j_call: TRBJ2-7; d_call: NA; v_call: TRBV5-1
cdr3_nt: TGCGCCAGCAGTGACAACGGGAGAGTGAACACCGGGGAGCTGTTTTTT; cdr3_aa: CASSDNGRVNTGELFF; clone_size: NA; j_call: TRBJ2-2; d_call: NA; v_call: TRBV10-1
cdr3_nt: TGCGCCAGCAGCCGACAGGGCCAGAACACTGAAGCTTTCTTT; cdr3_aa: CASSRQGQNTEAFF; clone_size: NA; j_call: TRBJ1-1; d_call: TRBD1; v_call: TRBV4-1
cdr3_nt: TGTGCCAGCAGCCGAGGACAGGGCAACGAGCAGTACTTC; cdr3_aa: CASSRGQGNEQYF; clone_size: NA; j_call: TRBJ2-7; d_call: TRBD1; v_call: TRBV7-7
cdr3_nt: TGTGCCAGCAGCATTACCGGGAGTCCTTACAATGAGCAGTTCTTC; cdr3_aa: CASSITGSPYNEQFF; clone_size: NA; j_call: TRBJ2-1; d_call: NA; v_call: TRBV7-6
cdr3_nt: TGTGCCTGGAGCGGGACAGAGGTTACCTATGGCTACACCTTC; cdr3_aa: CAWSGTEVTYGYTF; clone_size: few; j_call: TRBJ1-2; d_call: TRBD1; v_call: TRBV30
cdr3_nt: TGTGCCAACACACCGAGAATGGGACAGGGGAACTACGAGCAGTACTTC; cdr3_aa: CANTPRMGQGNYEQYF; clone_size: NA; j_call: TRBJ2-7; d_call: TRBD1; v_call: TRBV5-6
cdr3_nt: TGTGCCGTCAGACAGACAACTAATGAAAAACTGTTTTTT; cdr3_aa: CAVRQTTNEKLFF; clone_size: NA; j_call: TRBJ1-4; d_call: NA; v_call: TRBV12-3/TRBV12-4
cdr3_nt: TGTGCCAGCAGCCCGCGACTAGCGGGAACGGGGAATGAGCAGTTCTTC; cdr3_aa: CASSPRLAGTGNEQFF; clone_size: NA; j_call: TRBJ2-1; d_call: TRBD2; v_call: TRBV4-2
cdr3_nt: TGTGCCAGTACCCCGACTAGCGTGCCAGACGGGGAGCTGTTTTTT; cdr3_aa: CASTPTSVPDGELFF; clone_size: NA; j_call: TRBJ2-2; d_call: TRBD2; v_call: TRBV19
cdr3_nt: TGTGCCAGCAGTTCCCCGGGTGACGGGAATGGCTACACCTTC; cdr3_aa: CASSSPGDGNGYTF; clone_size: NA; j_call: TRBJ1-2; d_call: NA; v_call: TRBV6-6
cdr3_nt: TGTGCCAGTAGTACGACGCAACAGGGCCGCTATGGCTACACCTTC; cdr3_aa: CASSTTQQGRYGYTF; clone_size: once; j_call: TRBJ1-2; d_call: NA; v_call: TRBV19
cdr3_nt: TGTGCCAGCAGTTACCCTAAGCAAAGGGACTTTCTCCAGTACTTC; cdr3_aa: CASSYPKQRDFLQYF; clone_size: NA; j_call: TRBJ2-5; d_call: NA; v_call: TRBV6-2/TRBV6-3
cdr3_nt: TGTGCCTGGGGATTGGGACACCCCGATCAGCCCCAGCATTTT; cdr3_aa: CAWGLGHPDQPQHF; clone_size: NA; j_call: TRBJ1-5; d_call: NA; v_call: TRBV30
cdr3_nt: TGTGCCAGTAGTCCTAGACGACAGGGTTCAGAGACCCAGTACTTC; cdr3_aa: CASSPRRQGSETQYF; clone_size: NA; j_call: TRBJ2-5; d_call: TRBD1; v_call: TRBV19
cdr3_nt: TGTGCCAGTAGTCATTTCGATAGTCGGGAGTGGGGCAATGAGCAGTTCTTC; cdr3_aa: CASSHFDSREWGNEQFF; clone_size: few; j_call: TRBJ2-1; d_call: NA; v_call: TRBV19
cdr3_nt: TGTGCCAGCAGTGGGGGGACAGCAGACCAAATTAGTGGCTACACCTTC; cdr3_aa: CASSGGTADQISGYTF; clone_size: NA; j_call: TRBJ1-2; d_call: TRBD1; v_call: TRBV6-1
cdr3_nt: TGTGCCAGCAGCTTGGGTCGGGAGGGGCCCGGGGAGCTGTTTTTT; cdr3_aa: CASSLGREGPGELFF; clone_size: NA; j_call: TRBJ2-2; d_call: TRBD2; v_call: TRBV5-4
cdr3_nt: TGTGCCAGCAGCTTAGGTGGATCCGGGGACGAGCAGTACTTC; cdr3_aa: CASSLGGSGDEQYF; clone_size: few; j_call: TRBJ2-7; d_call: NA; v_call: TRBV7-9
cdr3_nt: TGTGCCAGCAGTTTTCACGGACTGGAGGGGTCAGAGACCCAGTACTTC; cdr3_aa: CASSFHGLEGSETQYF; clone_size: once; j_call: TRBJ2-5; d_call: NA; v_call: TRBV28
cdr3_nt: TGTGCCAGCAGCTTAAGGGACGGACAGTCACCCCTCCACTTT; cdr3_aa: CASSLRDGQSPLHF; clone_size: few; j_call: TRBJ1-6; d_call: NA; v_call: TRBV11-2
cdr3_nt: TGTGCTAGTGGGTCCGGGACACCTTACGAGCAGTACTTC; cdr3_aa: CASGSGTPYEQYF; clone_size: NA; j_call: TRBJ2-7; d_call: NA; v_call: TRBV12-5
cdr3_nt: TGCGCCAGCAGCTTGGAGAGGAGCTCCTACAATGAGCAGTTCTTC; cdr3_aa: CASSLERSSYNEQFF; clone_size: NA; j_call: TRBJ2-1; d_call: NA; v_call: TRBV5-1
cdr3_nt: TGCGCCAGCAGCTTGGGGACAGCCAACTACAATGAGCAGTTCTTC; cdr3_aa: CASSLGTANYNEQFF; clone_size: NA; j_call: TRBJ2-1; d_call: NA; v_call: TRBV5-1
cdr3_nt: TGCAGCGCAGTCACTTCGGTCGAGCAGTACTTC; cdr3_aa: CSAVTSVEQYF; clone_size: NA; j_call: TRBJ2-7; d_call: NA; v_call: TRBV29-1
cdr3_nt: TGTGCCAGCAGATCTAGAGGGAGGGGTAGGGGTATGTTCGATGAGCAGTTCTTC; cdr3_aa: CASRSRGRGRGMFDEQFF; clone_size: NA; j_call: TRBJ2-1; d_call: TRBD2; v_call: TRBV7-8
cdr3_nt: TGCAGCGAAAACACAGGCCCTTGGGACACTGAAGCTTTCTTT; cdr3_aa: CSENTGPWDTEAFF; clone_size: NA; j_call: TRBJ1-1; d_call: NA; v_call: TRBV29-1
cdr3_nt: TGTGCCAGCAGTGAAGTTAGGGGGCAGCCCCAGCATTTT; cdr3_aa: CASSEVRGQPQHF; clone_size: NA; j_call: TRBJ1-5; d_call: NA; v_call: TRBV2
cdr3_nt: TGTGCCAGCAGTCCCCCAGGGTTCCAGAACACTGAAGCTTTCTTT; cdr3_aa: CASSPPGFQNTEAFF; clone_size: NA; j_call: TRBJ1-1; d_call: NA; v_call: TRBV6-5
cdr3_nt: TGCGCCAGCAGCTTGGACGGCGGGGTGGAAAAGACCCAGTACTTC; cdr3_aa: CASSLDGGVEKTQYF; clone_size: few; j_call: TRBJ2-5; d_call: NA; v_call: TRBV5-1